Listed below are T cell receptor beta chains from one sample, sequenced in a study of T cells in Graves' hyperthyroidism and ophthalmopathy. TCRdb redid the calling of the multiplex PCR reads with MiXCR, one entry per CDR3 protein. This sample has roughly 700,000 distinct CDR3 sequences, with roughly 17% found just once. Sequencing was done on a sample of blood. The receptor set was obtained from a man in his forties or fifties with Graves' hyperthyroidism. Both conserved end residues are part of each CDR3. The D gene is left open where the match is weak. Clone size, where shown, is once, few, many, or a class for clones that have expanded.

clone size: many; J gene: TRBJ1-4; V gene: TRBV7-2; D gene: TRBD1; CDR3 protein: CASSLYPTGTNEKLFF; CDR3 DNA: TGTGCCAGCAGCCTATACCCGACAGGGACTAATGAAAAACTGTTTTTT
clone size: many; J gene: TRBJ1-1; V gene: TRBV12-3/TRBV12-4; D gene: .; CDR3 protein: CASSGRRENTEAFF; CDR3 DNA: TGTGCCAGCAGTGGTCGGAGGGAGAACACTGAAGCTTTCTTT
clone size: few; J gene: TRBJ2-2; V gene: TRBV20-1; D gene: .; CDR3 protein: CSASYSLGNTGELFF; CDR3 DNA: TGCAGTGCTAGCTACAGCTTGGGGAACACCGGGGAGCTGTTTTTT
clone size: .; J gene: TRBJ2-1; V gene: TRBV29-1; D gene: TRBD2; CDR3 protein: CSGKGGISGRASEQFF; CDR3 DNA: TGCAGCGGAAAAGGTGGGATTAGCGGGAGGGCCAGTGAGCAGTTCTTC
clone size: many; J gene: TRBJ2-2; V gene: TRBV2; D gene: .; CDR3 protein: CASSVAGSTGELFF; CDR3 DNA: TGTGCCAGCAGTGTAGCCGGTAGCACCGGGGAGCTGTTTTTT
clone size: few; J gene: TRBJ2-1; V gene: TRBV7-9; D gene: TRBD1; CDR3 protein: CASSSEDRGPYNEQFF; CDR3 DNA: TGTGCCAGCAGCTCGGAGGACAGGGGTCCCTACAATGAGCAGTTCTTC
clone size: .; J gene: TRBJ2-7; V gene: TRBV2; D gene: .; CDR3 protein: CASRKGDAYEQYF; CDR3 DNA: TGTGCCAGCAGAAAGGGGGACGCATACGAGCAGTACTTC
clone size: .; J gene: TRBJ2-1; V gene: TRBV13; D gene: .; CDR3 protein: CASSLLSGTIYNEQFF; CDR3 DNA: TGTGCCAGCAGCTTGTTAAGCGGGACAATCTACAATGAGCAGTTCTTC
clone size: .; J gene: TRBJ2-7; V gene: TRBV10-3; D gene: TRBD2; CDR3 protein: CAISAGDYQNYEQYF; CDR3 DNA: TGTGCCATCAGTGCCGGGGACTATCAAAACTACGAGCAGTACTTC
clone size: .; J gene: TRBJ1-6; V gene: TRBV15; D gene: .; CDR3 protein: CATSREKGRHNSPLHF; CDR3 DNA: TGTGCCACCAGCAGAGAGAAGGGACGGCATAATTCACCCCTCCACTTT
clone size: .; J gene: TRBJ1-1; V gene: TRBV19; D gene: .; CDR3 protein: CASTTGMNTEAFF; CDR3 DNA: TGTGCCAGTACGACAGGAATGAACACTGAAGCTTTCTTT
clone size: many; J gene: TRBJ2-7; V gene: TRBV20-1; D gene: .; CDR3 protein: CSAPDQVGFYEQYF; CDR3 DNA: TGCAGTGCCCCCGACCAGGTCGGTTTCTACGAGCAGTACTTC
clone size: few; J gene: TRBJ1-4; V gene: TRBV5-1; D gene: TRBD1; CDR3 protein: CASSLKQGDNEKLFF; CDR3 DNA: TGCGCCAGCAGCCTAAAACAGGGGGACAATGAAAAACTGTTTTTT
clone size: .; J gene: TRBJ2-6; V gene: TRBV2; D gene: .; CDR3 protein: CASGRESSGANVLTF; CDR3 DNA: TGTGCCAGCGGACGGGAGAGCTCTGGGGCCAACGTCCTGACTTTC
clone size: .; J gene: TRBJ2-7; V gene: TRBV20-1; D gene: TRBD1; CDR3 protein: CSARDLTRGQYEQYF; CDR3 DNA: TGCAGTGCTAGAGATTTAACCAGGGGGCAATACGAGCAGTACTTC
clone size: .; J gene: TRBJ2-6; V gene: TRBV7-8; D gene: TRBD1; CDR3 protein: CASSFIARSRGPGANVLTF; CDR3 DNA: TGTGCCAGCAGCTTCATAGCCAGATCCAGGGGGCCAGGGGCCAACGTCCTGACTTTC
clone size: .; J gene: TRBJ2-5; V gene: TRBV4-1; D gene: TRBD2; CDR3 protein: CASSPNGGGGIETQYF; CDR3 DNA: TGCGCCAGCAGCCCTAACGGGGGGGGCGGGATAGAGACCCAGTACTTC
clone size: many; J gene: TRBJ1-1; V gene: TRBV3-1; D gene: .; CDR3 protein: CASSQAGTVTEAFF; CDR3 DNA: TGTGCCAGCAGCCAGGCAGGAACGGTCACTGAAGCTTTCTTT
clone size: many; J gene: TRBJ1-1; V gene: TRBV24-1; D gene: TRBD1; CDR3 protein: CATRKFSRGQGERDTEAFF; CDR3 DNA: TGTGCCACCAGAAAATTCTCTAGGGGACAGGGGGAGAGGGACACTGAAGCTTTCTTT
clone size: .; J gene: TRBJ2-2; V gene: TRBV7-3; D gene: TRBD2; CDR3 protein: CASSLGLGRDGELFF; CDR3 DNA: TGTGCCAGCAGCTTAGGACTAGGAAGGGACGGGGAGCTGTTTTTT
clone size: many; J gene: TRBJ2-7; V gene: TRBV7-2; D gene: .; CDR3 protein: CASSLGAASGYYEQYF; CDR3 DNA: TGTGCCAGCAGCTTAGGTGCTGCTTCCGGATACTACGAGCAGTACTTC
clone size: .; J gene: TRBJ2-7; V gene: TRBV11-2; D gene: .; CDR3 protein: CASSFGLAYEQYF; CDR3 DNA: TGTGCCAGCAGCTTTGGACTCGCCTACGAGCAGTACTTC
clone size: .; J gene: TRBJ2-1; V gene: TRBV11-2; D gene: .; CDR3 protein: CASSLASGTDPYNEQFF; CDR3 DNA: TGTGCCAGCAGCTTAGCCAGCGGGACAGATCCCTACAATGAGCAGTTCTTC
clone size: few; J gene: TRBJ2-2; V gene: TRBV7-8; D gene: TRBD1; CDR3 protein: CASSFRQGAATGELFF; CDR3 DNA: TGTGCCAGCAGCTTTCGACAGGGGGCGGCCACCGGGGAGCTGTTTTTT
clone size: .; J gene: TRBJ2-7; V gene: TRBV18; D gene: .; CDR3 protein: CASSQGRPADTYEQYF; CDR3 DNA: TGTGCCAGCTCTCAAGGGCGGCCAGCGGACACCTACGAGCAGTACTTC
clone size: many; J gene: TRBJ2-1; V gene: TRBV20-1; D gene: .; CDR3 protein: CSAGGSYNEQFF; CDR3 DNA: TGCAGTGCTGGGGGCTCCTACAATGAGCAGTTCTTC
clone size: many; J gene: TRBJ2-5; V gene: TRBV24-1; D gene: .; CDR3 protein: CATSDLGQGGIQETQYF; CDR3 DNA: TGTGCCACCAGTGATTTGGGGCAGGGGGGGATCCAAGAGACCCAGTACTTC
clone size: .; J gene: TRBJ2-1; V gene: TRBV11-2; D gene: TRBD1; CDR3 protein: CASSSRDRWYGEQFF; CDR3 DNA: TGTGCCAGCAGCTCCCGGGACAGGTGGTACGGGGAGCAGTTCTTC
clone size: .; J gene: TRBJ2-2; V gene: TRBV27; D gene: TRBD1; CDR3 protein: CASSRGQGGELFF; CDR3 DNA: TGTGCCAGCAGTAGGGGGCAGGGCGGGGAGCTGTTTTTT
clone size: .; J gene: TRBJ2-7; V gene: TRBV15; D gene: .; CDR3 protein: CATSSKRVGDEQYF; CDR3 DNA: TGTGCCACCAGCAGCAAACGGGTTGGGGACGAGCAGTACTTC
clone size: .; J gene: TRBJ2-2; V gene: TRBV11-2; D gene: .; CDR3 protein: CASSQEAAGELFF; CDR3 DNA: TGTGCCAGCAGCCAAGAGGCCGCCGGGGAGCTGTTTTTT
clone size: once; J gene: TRBJ2-5; V gene: TRBV18; D gene: TRBD2; CDR3 protein: CASSSGLGMETQYF; CDR3 DNA: TGTGCCAGCTCGTCCGGACTAGGAATGGAGACCCAGTACTTC
clone size: .; J gene: TRBJ2-7; V gene: TRBV6-1; D gene: TRBD1; CDR3 protein: CASQGAPYEQYF; CDR3 DNA: TGTGCCAGCCAGGGGGCCCCCTACGAGCAGTACTTC
clone size: .; J gene: TRBJ2-3; V gene: TRBV11-3; D gene: TRBD2; CDR3 protein: CASSKGLAGGPDTQYF; CDR3 DNA: TGTGCCAGCAGCAAGGGACTAGCGGGAGGGCCAGATACGCAGTATTTT